Shown below are 3 T cell receptor beta chains from a single sample sequenced in a study of cytomegalovirus exposure and HLA in healthy donors. PCR primers comprised 60 Vbeta and 13 Jbeta primers. Clones were sequenced by immunoSEQ multiplex PCR, and TCRdb holds only the in-frame ones, with some missing. The sample contains over 65,000 clones, around 74% of which appear only once. Sequencing was done on a sample of PBMCs. The receptors shown here come from a woman aged 25 to 39 in good health and CMV-seropositive.

The J gene is TRBJ1-6, the V gene TRBV11-2; the D gene is possibly TRBD1 (6 bases). Germline V gene data show CDR1 as SGHAT and CDR2 as FQNNGV. The CDR3 is 15 amino acids. V gave up 7 bases and J gave up 5 bases, with 15 bases separating them. CDR3 in amino acids: CASNGGQGNNSPLHF. DNA of the CDR3: TGTGCCAGCAACGGCGGGCAGGGGAATAATTCACCCCTCCACTTT.

The chain combines TRBV30 with TRBJ2-1, with 7 bases identical to TRBD2. Trimming cost V 3 bases and J 6 bases; bases outside gene matches: 5. The CDR3 loop spans 13 amino acids. Germline V gene sequence: CDR1 GTSNPN, CDR2 SVGIG (reference sequence). The CDR3 coding sequence is TGTGCCTGGAGGGCCGGGACTATCAATGAGCAGTTCTTC. Protein product: CAWRAGTINEQFF.

This clone appeared a single time. V is TRBV11-2 and J is TRBJ2-5; tentative D call: TRBD2 (6 bases). V lost 5 bases to trimming and J lost 4 bases, with 14 bases between them. The CDR3 consists of 14 residues. Germline V gene sequence: CDR1 SGHAT, CDR2 FQNNGV. The CDR3 DNA is TGTGCCAGCAGCGTCGGAGGGCTCGGAGAGACCCAGTACTTC. Translating it yields CASSVGGLGETQYF.